These 9 T cell receptor beta chains originate from one sample sequenced in a study of T cells after yellow fever vaccination. MiXCR, applied by TCRdb to the 5' RACE reads, yields one record per CDR3 protein. The sample has roughly 30,000 distinct CDR3 sequences; roughly 6.3% are singletons. The sample was PBMCs, either bulk or a sorted T-cell subset (CD4+, CD8+, memory, or dextramer-sorted; not recorded which), taken on the day of the yellow fever booster vaccination. These receptors were obtained from a man under 40 who received the YFV17D yellow fever vaccine.

The sample holds many counts of this clonotype. The CDR3, as DNA: TGTGCCAGCAGCTCGCTAGCGGGCTTGAATTACGAGCAGTACTTC. It specifies CASSSLAGLNYEQYF. V gene TRBV7-2 combines with J gene TRBJ2-7; 8 nucleotides align to TRBD2. The V and J ends lost 4 bases and 4 bases, in that order; junction bases with no gene match: 9. This CDR3 is 15 amino acids long. Germline V gives CDR1 SGHTA, CDR2 FQGNSA.

This clonotype came up many times. V gene TRBV7-9 combines with J gene TRBJ1-1; D remains ambiguous. The length of the CDR3 is 13 residues. V shed 2 bases and J shed 4 bases, with 8 bases lying between them. Germline V gene lookup returns CDR1 SEHNR and CDR2 FQNEAQ (reference sequence). CDR3 sequence reads: CASSLTEGTEAFF. In DNA, the CDR3 is TGTGCCAGCAGCTTAACCGAGGGCACTGAAGCTTTCTTT.

The chain combines TRBV5-1 with TRBJ2-4, with 7 bases fitting TRBD1. The CDR3 consists of 17 residues. Germline values: CDR1 SGHRS, CDR2 YFSETQ. V shed 0 bases and J 3 bases; nucleotides not matched to a gene: 9. The CDR3, as DNA: TGCGCCAGCAGCTTGGCGGGGACAGCTCGATTCAAAAACATTCAGTACTTC. Amino acids: CASSLAGTARFKNIQYF.

This clonotype was found many times. V usage is TRBV28 and J usage is TRBJ1-1, with D maybe TRBD1 (6 bases). Trimming cost V 10 bases and J 7 bases, with 13 bases left between them. Germline V gene lookup returns CDR1 MDHEN and CDR2 SYDVKM. The CDR3 totals 11 residues. The CDR3 loop reads CAIRGDFEAFF. The CDR3 bases are TGTGCCATCAGGGGCGATTTTGAAGCTTTCTTT.

This clonotype was observed many times. V usage is TRBV6-5 and J usage is TRBJ2-3; 10 bases are a match to TRBD2. The CDR3 runs to 15 residues. Trimming took 6 bases from V and 5 from J; bases not matched to a gene: 8. Germline lookup yields CDR1 MNHEY and CDR2 SVGAGI. The DNA for the CDR3 is TGTGCCAGCAGCAAGAGCGGGAGGGCAGGAGATACGCAGTATTTT. This codes for CASSKSGRAGDTQYF.

The sample holds many counts of this clonotype. The rearrangement uses TRBV7-2 and TRBJ2-7, with no clear D. The CDR3 is 11 residues long. Germline CDR1 and CDR2: SGHTA and FQGNSA. V gave up 4 bases and J gave up 4 bases, with 5 bases separating them. The CDR3 sequence: CASSSKYEQYF. CDR3 DNA sequence: TGTGCCAGCAGCTCAAAGTACGAGCAGTACTTC.

This clonotype was counted ten times or more. The rearrangement uses TRBV20-1 and TRBJ1-5; 7 positions agree with TRBD1. The length of the CDR3 is 14 residues. Germline CDR1 is DFQATT and CDR2 is SNEGSKA (reference sequence). J lost 3 bases, V lost 3 bases, and 5 bases had no gene match. This chain's CDR3 is CSASKQGNNQPQHF. The CDR3 bases are TGCAGTGCTAGTAAACAGGGGAACAATCAGCCCCAGCATTTT.

This clonotype was counted ten times or more. V is TRBV5-1 and J is TRBJ2-2, with D possibly being TRBD2 (5 bases). The ends were cut back, 0 bases at V and 4 bases at J, with 13 bases in the middle. Germline V lookup: CDR1 SGHRS, CDR2 YFSETQ. This CDR3 is 16 amino acids long. DNA for the CDR3: TGCGCCAGCAGCTTGGGTTCGGGAATCGGCACCGGGGAGCTGTTTTTT. Its translation is CASSLGSGIGTGELFF.

The rearrangement joins TRBV6-1 to TRBJ2-1; D call uncertain. The V gene lost 3 bases and the J gene lost 4 bases, with 13 bases spanning the gap. This CDR3 has 15 residues. CDR1 and CDR2 from the germline V gene are MNHNS and SASEGT. CDR3 bases: TGTGCCAGCAGTGATGGTCTTCCCGAATACAATGAGCAGTTCTTC. This translates into CASSDGLPEYNEQFF.